This T cell receptor beta chain was identified in a study of blood T cell repertoires in COVID-19. Some clones are missing from TCRdb's copy, which holds only in-frame ones; the method was immunoSEQ multiplex PCR. In the table there are around 94,000 clones, around nine tenths of which are singletons. This CDR3 has 15 amino acids. V shed 1 base and J 4 bases; nucleotides not matched to a gene: 4. CDR1 SGHNT and CDR2 YYREEE come from the germline V gene (reference sequence). The TCR comes from a man older than 75 with acute or convalescent COVID-19. The chain joins TRBV5-4 to TRBJ2-1, with 8 bases that match TRBD2. The material sequenced was peripheral blood. CDR3 region: CASSLSSGTYNEQFF. The CDR3 region has the DNA TGTGCCAGCAGCTTGAGTAGCGGGACTTACAATGAGCAGTTCTTC.